Listed here are 22 T cell receptor beta chains from one sample, sequenced in a study of graft-versus-host responses after intestinal transplantation. This table comes from immunoSEQ multiplex PCR, and its TCRdb copy is limited to in-frame clones, with some not included. Seen here are 85,000 to 100,000 clones, roughly 86% observed once, and the top ten hold 1.4%. This material consisted of PBMCs, taken 255 days after intestinal transplant. The source is a human patient who received an intestinal transplant, so some T cells may come from the graft donor.

This rearrangement joins TRBV11-1 to TRBJ2-2; 12 bases are shared with TRBD1. The CDR3 is 19 residues long. The V and J ends lost 1 base and 4 bases, in that order; junction bases with no gene match: 10. The V gene's germline CDR1 is SGHAT and CDR2 FQDESV (reference sequence). CDR3 residues: CASSLGTGTGGYGTGELFF. The CDR3 DNA reads as TGTGCCAGCAGCTTAGGAACCGGGACAGGGGGCTATGGCACCGGGGAGCTGTTTTTT.

This rearrangement joins TRBV9 to TRBJ1-1, with TRBD1 matching 9 bases. V lost 3 bases and J lost 2; bases outside the gene matches: 8. The CDR3 covers 16 residues. Per germline, CDR1 SGDLS and CDR2 YYNGEE. CDR3 sequence: CASSDPRTGENTEAFF. The CDR3 DNA is TGTGCCAGCAGCGACCCCCGGACAGGGGAAAACACTGAAGCTTTCTTT.

The chain combines TRBV7-8 with TRBJ1-1; D is possibly TRBD1 (5 bases). The V end was cut by 5 bases, the J end by 5 bases, with 15 bases between. This CDR3 has 14 residues. Germline CDR1 and CDR2: SGHVS and FQNEAQ. CDR3 amino acids: CASSVGVGKTEAFF. CDR3 in DNA: TGTGCCAGCAGCGTAGGGGTTGGGAAAACTGAAGCTTTCTTT.

This chain uses TRBV5-6 with TRBJ1-3; 8 bases agree with TRBD1. The CDR3 loop spans 15 amino acids. CDR1 SGHDT and CDR2 YYEEEE come from the germline V gene. J gave up 4 bases and V 0 bases, and 3 bases lay outside the gene matches. The CDR3 loop is CASSLVRTGGNTIYF. CDR3 nucleotide sequence: TGTGCCAGCAGCTTGGTGCGGACAGGGGGAAACACCATATATTTT.

The gene calls are TRBV19 and TRBJ1-4, with D hard to call. CDR1 LNHDA and CDR2 SQIVND come from the germline V gene (reference sequence). The CDR3 covers 15 residues. V was cut by 6 bases and J by 0 bases, with 11 bases left in between. CDR3 sequence (DNA): TGTGCCAGTAGGGGGTGGAGCACAACTAATGAAAAACTGTTTTTT. It encodes CASRGWSTTNEKLFF.

By sample share, this clone is medium-sized. The rearrangement links TRBV11-1 to TRBJ2-2; D gene uncertain. The CDR3 contains 13 residues. Trimming left V 1 base short and J 7 bases short, with 7 bases between. The germline V gene has CDR1 SGHAT and CDR2 FQDESV (reference sequence). CDR3 sequence: CASSLVYRGELFF. As DNA, the CDR3 is TGTGCCAGCAGCTTAGTGTATCGCGGGGAGCTGTTTTTT.

The chain has TRBV7-9 and TRBJ1-2; 8 nucleotides match TRBD1. The germline V gene has CDR1 SEHNR and CDR2 FQNEAQ (reference sequence). V dropped 5 bases and J dropped 4; count of bases not matched to a gene: 6. The CDR3 runs 14 residues. The DNA for the CDR3 is TGTGCCAGCAGCACTGGACAGGGTGTCTATGGCTACACCTTC. This sequence encodes CASSTGQGVYGYTF.

To note about this clone: Distinct nucleotide sequences in the sample also encode this CDR3. This rearrangement joins TRBV5-1 to TRBJ1-1; no firm D call. Trimming removed 0 bases at V and 1 base at J, with 7 bases between. This CDR3 spans 14 amino acids. Germline CDR1 reads SGHRS; CDR2 reads YFSETQ. Here the CDR3 DNA reads TGCGCCAGCAGCTTGGCAACAGCGAACACTGAAGCTTTCTTT. Amino acid sequence: CASSLATANTEAFF.

This rearrangement joins TRBV11-2 to TRBJ2-7, with TRBD2 matching 7 bases. Germline CDR1 is SGHAT and CDR2 is FQNNGV. There are 14 residues in the CDR3. The J segment lost 0 bases and the V segment lost 3 bases, leaving 2 bases of the junction unmatched. CDR3 bases: TGTGCCAGCAGCTTGAGCGGGAACTCCTACGAGCAGTACTTC. Protein product: CASSLSGNSYEQYF.

This chain joins TRBV5-1 and TRBJ1-1; D is undetermined. The V and J ends lost 0 bases and 4 bases respectively, with 13 bases between them. The CDR3 contains 15 residues. Looked up from germline, CDR1 is SGHRS and CDR2 is YFSETQ. The CDR3, as DNA: TGCGCCAGCAGCTTGGTAGGCCTTTCCGGCACTGAAGCTTTCTTT. Translated, it gives CASSLVGLSGTEAFF.

The J gene is TRBJ2-2, the V gene TRBV6-6, with 7 positions matching TRBD1. Germline V gives CDR1 MNHNY, CDR2 SVGAGI (reference sequence). CDR3 length equals 15 residues. The junction had 7 bases not matched to a gene; V was cut back by 1 base and J by 8 bases. For the CDR3, the DNA is TGTGCCAGCAGTTACTTTTCTACAGGGGAGGGGGAGCTGTTTTTT. Translated, it gives CASSYFSTGEGELFF.

This rearrangement joins TRBV28 to TRBJ2-7; D is uncertain. The V end was cut by 5 bases, the J end by 2 bases, with 16 bases between. In germline, CDR1 is MDHEN, CDR2 SYDVKM. The CDR3 has 15 residues. CDR3 in amino acids: CASSQEDVPPYEQYV. CDR3 coding DNA: TGTGCCAGCAGTCAAGAGGACGTACCCCCCTACGAGCAGTACGTC.

V gene TRBV15 combines with J gene TRBJ1-5; D uncertain. Trimming took 1 base from V and 0 from J, leaving 13 bases between them. Germline CDR1 reads LNHNV; CDR2 reads YYDKDF (reference sequence). The CDR3 has 17 amino acids. CDR3 sequence reads: CATSRGKGGLSNQPQHF. CDR3 sequence (DNA): TGTGCCACCAGCAGAGGTAAAGGCGGCCTTAGCAATCAGCCCCAGCATTTT.

V is TRBV29-1 and J is TRBJ1-6; D uncertain. V gave up 7 bases and J gave up 8 bases, with 15 bases separating them. CDR3 length equals 13 residues. Per the germline V gene, CDR1 is SQVTM and CDR2 is ANQGSEA. The DNA of the CDR3 is TGCAGCGCTACTTTAGGGAGGGATTCACCCCTCCACTTT. Translated: CSATLGRDSPLHF.

V gene TRBV2 combines with J gene TRBJ1-2; D is uncertain. The CDR3 covers 14 residues. Trimming stripped 6 bases from V and 0 bases from J, with 11 bases between. Germline assignment: CDR1 SNHLY and CDR2 FYNNEI. Written as DNA, the CDR3 is TGTGCCAGCAGGGACCGAGATACTAACTATGGCTACACCTTC. Translation gives CASRDRDTNYGYTF.

The chain combines TRBV28 with TRBJ1-5; D gene ambiguous. Trimming took 6 bases from V and 6 from J, leaving 15 bases between them. Germline CDR1 and CDR2: MDHEN and SYDVKM. This CDR3 comprises 14 residues. CDR3 protein: CASSRPGVAQPQHF. CDR3 nucleotide sequence: TGTGCCAGCAGCCGACCCGGGGTGGCTCAGCCCCAGCATTTT.

The J gene is TRBJ1-3, the V gene TRBV18; 7 bases agree with TRBD1. The V gene end was trimmed by 3 bases and the J gene end by 4 bases; junction bases not matched to a gene: 12. Germline CDR1 KGHSH, CDR2 LQKENI. CDR3 length: 17 amino acids. The CDR3: CASSPRQGDVLGNTIYF. The CDR3 DNA sequence: TGTGCCAGCTCACCGCGACAGGGCGACGTATTGGGAAACACCATATATTTT.

This clone was seen a handful of times. The V call is TRBV10-2, the J call TRBJ1-2; D remains unclear. The CDR3 totals 17 residues. Germline V CDR1 and CDR2: WSHSY, SAAADI. Trimming removed 5 bases from V and 3 bases from J, with 22 bases in between. CDR3 residues: CASSPVAVTLSDYGYTF. CDR3 sequence (DNA): TGCGCCAGCAGTCCGGTTGCCGTGACCCTATCCGACTATGGCTACACCTTC.

The chain is built from TRBV27 and TRBJ1-5; D is ambiguous. Per germline, CDR1 MNHEY and CDR2 SMNVEV (reference sequence). Trimming took 3 bases from V and 4 from J, leaving 4 bases between them. CDR3 length equals 12 residues. CDR3 in DNA: TGTGCCAGCAGTTTCCGGAATCAGCCCCAGCATTTT. This encodes CASSFRNQPQHF.

This clone appeared once. This chain connects TRBV28 to TRBJ2-3, with no clear D. There are 12 residues in the CDR3. Germline V gives CDR1 MDHEN, CDR2 SYDVKM. V was shortened by 8 bases and J by 7 bases, with 13 bases between the two germline ends. The CDR3 coding sequence is TGTGCCAGCTGCCGACGGGCGAATACGCAGTATTTT. It translates to CASCRRANTQYF.

The V and J genes are TRBV6-1 and TRBJ2-5; TRBD1 or TRBD2 may be the D gene (5 bases each). The germline CDR1 and CDR2 sequences are MNHNS and SASEGT. V lost 5 bases and J lost 6, with 16 bases in between. The CDR3 has 14 residues. The CDR3 region has the DNA TGTGCCAGCAGTAAAGGGGACGGGCAGCAGACCCAGTACTTC. Protein product: CASSKGDGQQTQYF.

This chain links TRBV5-1 with TRBJ1-1, with a tentative D call TRBD1 (5 bases). Germline CDR1 reads SGHRS; CDR2 reads YFSETQ. This CDR3 has 14 amino acids. The V and J ends lost 4 bases and 2 bases respectively, with 12 bases between them. CDR3 loop: CASSQDGTNTEAFF. For the CDR3, the DNA is TGCGCCAGCAGCCAGGACGGGACCAACACTGAAGCTTTCTTT.